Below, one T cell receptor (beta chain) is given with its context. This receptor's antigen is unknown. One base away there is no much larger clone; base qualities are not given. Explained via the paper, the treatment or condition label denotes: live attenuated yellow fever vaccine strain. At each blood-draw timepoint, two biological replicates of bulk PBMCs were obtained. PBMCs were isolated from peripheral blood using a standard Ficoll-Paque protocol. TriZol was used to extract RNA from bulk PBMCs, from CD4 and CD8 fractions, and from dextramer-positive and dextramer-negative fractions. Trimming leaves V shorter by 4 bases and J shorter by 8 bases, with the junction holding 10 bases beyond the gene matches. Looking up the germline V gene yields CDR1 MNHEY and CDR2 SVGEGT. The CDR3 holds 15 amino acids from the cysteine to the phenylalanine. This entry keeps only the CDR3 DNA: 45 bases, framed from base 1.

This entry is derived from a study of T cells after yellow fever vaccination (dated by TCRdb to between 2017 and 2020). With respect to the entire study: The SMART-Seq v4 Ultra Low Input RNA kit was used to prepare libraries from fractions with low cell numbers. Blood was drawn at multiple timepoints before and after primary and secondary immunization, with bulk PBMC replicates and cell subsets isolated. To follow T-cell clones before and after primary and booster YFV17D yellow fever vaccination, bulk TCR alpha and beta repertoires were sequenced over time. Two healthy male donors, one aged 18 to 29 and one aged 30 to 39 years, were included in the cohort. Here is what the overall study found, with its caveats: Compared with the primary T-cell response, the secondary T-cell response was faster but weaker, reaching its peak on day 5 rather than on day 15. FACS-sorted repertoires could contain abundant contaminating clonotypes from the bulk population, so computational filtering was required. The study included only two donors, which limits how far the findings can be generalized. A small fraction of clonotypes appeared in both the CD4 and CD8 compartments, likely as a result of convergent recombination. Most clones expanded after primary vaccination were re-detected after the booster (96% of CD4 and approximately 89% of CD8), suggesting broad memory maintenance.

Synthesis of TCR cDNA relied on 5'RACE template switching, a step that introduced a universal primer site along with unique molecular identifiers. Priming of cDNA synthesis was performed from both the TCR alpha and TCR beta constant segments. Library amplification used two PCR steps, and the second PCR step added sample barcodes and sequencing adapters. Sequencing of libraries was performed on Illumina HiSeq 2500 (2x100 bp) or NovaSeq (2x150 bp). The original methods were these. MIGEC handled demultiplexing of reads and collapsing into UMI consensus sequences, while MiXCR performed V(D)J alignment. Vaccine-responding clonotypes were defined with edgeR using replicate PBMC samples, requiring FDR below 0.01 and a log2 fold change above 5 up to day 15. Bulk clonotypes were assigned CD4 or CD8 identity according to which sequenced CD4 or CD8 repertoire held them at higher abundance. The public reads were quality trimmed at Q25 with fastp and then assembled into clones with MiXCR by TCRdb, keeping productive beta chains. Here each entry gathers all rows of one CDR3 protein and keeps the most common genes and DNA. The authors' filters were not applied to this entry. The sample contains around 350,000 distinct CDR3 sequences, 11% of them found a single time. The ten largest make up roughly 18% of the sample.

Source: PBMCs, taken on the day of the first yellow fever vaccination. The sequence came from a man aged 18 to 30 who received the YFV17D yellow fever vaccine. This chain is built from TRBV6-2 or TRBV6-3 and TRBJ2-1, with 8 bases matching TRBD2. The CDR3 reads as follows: CASSLVAGSRDEQFF. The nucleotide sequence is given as TGTGCCAGCAGTTTGGTAGCGGGGAGTAGAGATGAGCAGTTCTTC.